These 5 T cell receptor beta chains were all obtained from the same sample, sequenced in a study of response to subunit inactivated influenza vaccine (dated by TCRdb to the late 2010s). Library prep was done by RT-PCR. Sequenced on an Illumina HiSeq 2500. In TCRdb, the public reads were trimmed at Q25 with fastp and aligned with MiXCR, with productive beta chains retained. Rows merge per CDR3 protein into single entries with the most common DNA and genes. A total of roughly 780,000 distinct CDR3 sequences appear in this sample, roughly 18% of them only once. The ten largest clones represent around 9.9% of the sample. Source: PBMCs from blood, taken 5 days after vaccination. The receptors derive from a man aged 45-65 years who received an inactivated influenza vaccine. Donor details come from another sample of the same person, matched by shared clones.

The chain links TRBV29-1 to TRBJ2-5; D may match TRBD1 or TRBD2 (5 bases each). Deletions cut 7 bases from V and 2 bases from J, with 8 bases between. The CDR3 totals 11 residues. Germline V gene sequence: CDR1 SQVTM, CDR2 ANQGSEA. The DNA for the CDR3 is TGCAGCGGGGGGATTCAAGAGACCCAGTACTTC. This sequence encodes CSGGIQETQYF.

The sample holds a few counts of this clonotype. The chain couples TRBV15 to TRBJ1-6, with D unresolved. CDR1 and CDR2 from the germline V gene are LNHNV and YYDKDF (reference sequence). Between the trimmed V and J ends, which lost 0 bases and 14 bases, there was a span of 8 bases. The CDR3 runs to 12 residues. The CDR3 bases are TGTGCCACCAGCAGAGATACGGGAACCCTCCACTTT. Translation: CATSRDTGTLHF. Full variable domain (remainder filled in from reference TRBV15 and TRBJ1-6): DAMVIQNPRYQVTQFGKPVTLSCSQTLNHNVMYWYQQKSSQAPKLLFHYYDKDFNNEADTPDNFQSRRPNTSFCFLDIRSPGLGDTAMYLCATSRDTGTLHFGNGTRLTVT.

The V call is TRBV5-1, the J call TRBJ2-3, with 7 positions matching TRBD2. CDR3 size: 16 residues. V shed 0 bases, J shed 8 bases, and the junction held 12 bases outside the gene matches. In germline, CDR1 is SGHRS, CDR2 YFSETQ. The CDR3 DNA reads TGCGCCAGCAGCTTGGTCCTAGCGGAGGGGTTAGTTACGCAGTATTTT. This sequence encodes CASSLVLAEGLVTQYF.

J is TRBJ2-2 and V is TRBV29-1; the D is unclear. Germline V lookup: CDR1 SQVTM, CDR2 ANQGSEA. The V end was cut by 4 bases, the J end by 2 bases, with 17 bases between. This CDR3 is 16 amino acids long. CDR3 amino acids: CSVGHRRLGNTGELFF. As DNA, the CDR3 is TGCAGCGTTGGACACCGTCGTCTCGGAAACACCGGGGAGCTGTTTTTT.

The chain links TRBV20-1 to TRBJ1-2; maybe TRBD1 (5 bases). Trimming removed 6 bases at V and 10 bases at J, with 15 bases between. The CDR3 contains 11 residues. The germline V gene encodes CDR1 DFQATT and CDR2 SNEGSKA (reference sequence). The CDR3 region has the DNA TGCAGTGCGTCCTCAGGGATTTCCTACACCTTC. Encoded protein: CSASSGISYTF.